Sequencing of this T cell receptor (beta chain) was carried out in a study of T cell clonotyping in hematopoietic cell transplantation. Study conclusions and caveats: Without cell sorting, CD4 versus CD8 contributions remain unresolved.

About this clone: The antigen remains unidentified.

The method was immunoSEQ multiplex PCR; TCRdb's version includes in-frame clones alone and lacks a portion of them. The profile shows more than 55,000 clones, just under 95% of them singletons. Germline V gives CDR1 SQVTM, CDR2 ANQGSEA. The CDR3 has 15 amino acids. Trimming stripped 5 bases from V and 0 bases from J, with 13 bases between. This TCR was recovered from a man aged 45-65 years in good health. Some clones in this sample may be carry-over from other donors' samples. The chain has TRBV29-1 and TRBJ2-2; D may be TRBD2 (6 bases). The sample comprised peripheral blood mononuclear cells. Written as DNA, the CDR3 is TGCAGCGTTCGATCCGGACTAACGAACACCGGGGAGCTGTTTTTT. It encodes CSVRSGLTNTGELFF.